This is a list of T cell receptor beta chains from one sample in a study of CD8 T cells in ankylosing spondylitis. TCRdb redid the calling of the 5' RACE reads with MiXCR, one entry per CDR3 protein. The sample includes around 890,000 distinct CDR3 sequences, about 11% of them seen just once. The sequencing input was blood, either unsorted or a sorted T cell fraction (not recorded which). All receptors come from a male donor with ankylosing spondylitis. CDR3s leave out the opening cysteine and the closing phenylalanine or tryptophan. The D gene is left open where the match is weak.

d_call j_call v_call cdr3_aa
TRBD2 TRBJ2-1 TRBV12-3/TRBV12-4 ASSLVSGGAYNEQF
- TRBJ2-3 TRBV20-1 SARRGLRVDTQY
- TRBJ1-6 TRBV6-1 ASKMEGGAAHSPLH
TRBD1 TRBJ2-3 TRBV25-1 ASRPTTGFHPDTQY
- TRBJ1-2 TRBV29-1 SVGEWGANYGYT
- TRBJ1-1 TRBV9 ASSSGTHPEAEAF
TRBD1 TRBJ1-1 TRBV6-6 ASLQGADTEAF
- TRBJ1-2 TRBV7-9 ASSLAPAYGYT
- TRBJ2-5 TRBV7-9 ASSPTSIGTQY
- TRBJ1-2 TRBV7-2 ASSSGAIYGYT
TRBD2 TRBJ2-6 TRBV20-1 SAGRDYPAYSGANVLT
- TRBJ2-4 TRBV20-1 SAPGGSGGNKNIQY
- TRBJ2-5 TRBV20-1 SARGVSETQY
- TRBJ1-1 TRBV20-1 SASRGRNKAF
- TRBJ1-1 TRBV20-1 SAFPLFTEAF
- TRBJ2-2 TRBV5-1 ASSMGGGPIETGELF